This T cell receptor beta chain stems from a study of blood T cell repertoires in COVID-19. Overall study context: COVID-19 samples collected from the United States, Italy and Spain covered acute and convalescent phases. Nucleic acid was either cDNA or gDNA, and it came from T cells, B-cell-depleted T cells, or PBMCs.

Authors' methods: Scientists estimated how many nucleated cells there were by amplifying reference gene primers. Measured with immunoSEQ multiplex PCR; TCRdb has only the in-frame clones, and not every one. The DNA was the basis for D and trimming; V, J and clone size are from that table. The sample holds more than 150,000 clones, over 80% seen once. CDR3 length: 15 amino acids. V trimming: 4 bases; J trimming: 6 bases; junction bases outside the gene matches: 10. Germline lookup yields CDR1 MDHEN and CDR2 SYDVKM. This clone came up a few times. The source material was peripheral blood. The chain employs TRBV28 and TRBJ1-2, with 8 positions matching TRBD1. The sequence was obtained from a woman aged 40 to 50 with acute or convalescent COVID-19. The CDR3: CASSWPGTGGHGYTF. The DNA of the CDR3 is TGTGCCAGCAGTTGGCCGGGGACAGGAGGGCATGGCTACACCTTC.